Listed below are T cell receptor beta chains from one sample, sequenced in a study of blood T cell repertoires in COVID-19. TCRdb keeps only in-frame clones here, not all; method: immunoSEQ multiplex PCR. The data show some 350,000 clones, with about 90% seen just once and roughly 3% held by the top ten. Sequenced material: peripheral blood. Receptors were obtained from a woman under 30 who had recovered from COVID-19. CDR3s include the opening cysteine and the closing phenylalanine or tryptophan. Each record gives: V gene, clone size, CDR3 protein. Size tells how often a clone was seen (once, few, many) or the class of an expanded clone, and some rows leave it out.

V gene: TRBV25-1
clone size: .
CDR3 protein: CASSDGDRNNEKLFF

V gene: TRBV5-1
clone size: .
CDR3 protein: CASSYTTGGTEAFF

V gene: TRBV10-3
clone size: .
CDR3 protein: CAIRGDRGGNEAFF

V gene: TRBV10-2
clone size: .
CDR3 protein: CASSESERGNTDTQYF

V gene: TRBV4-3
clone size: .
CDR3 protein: CASSQELEGGQYF

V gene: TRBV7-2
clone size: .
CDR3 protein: CASSLLWTSGTSTDTQYF

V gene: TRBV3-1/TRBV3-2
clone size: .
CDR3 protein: CASSPPTGGFYGYTF

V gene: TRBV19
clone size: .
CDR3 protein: CASSKGTDPSNQPQHF

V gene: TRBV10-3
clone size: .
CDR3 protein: CAISEQIQVPMGYGYTF

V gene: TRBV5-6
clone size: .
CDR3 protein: CASSLFAVSSNYGYTF

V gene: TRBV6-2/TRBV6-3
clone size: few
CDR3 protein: CASSSLTRIYGYTF

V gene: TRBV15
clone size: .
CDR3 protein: CATSSIAGGPDEQFF

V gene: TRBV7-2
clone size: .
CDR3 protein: CASRQTGTAFYNEQFF

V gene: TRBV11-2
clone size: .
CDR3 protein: CASSTSRVTIGYGYTF

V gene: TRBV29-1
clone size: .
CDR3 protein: CSVETGTDYGYTF

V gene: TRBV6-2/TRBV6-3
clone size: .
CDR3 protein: CASSTSGRRPGELFF

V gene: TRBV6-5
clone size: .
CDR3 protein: CASFRAGASYTEAFF

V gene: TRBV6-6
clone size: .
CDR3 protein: CASSYSNPGISNEQFF

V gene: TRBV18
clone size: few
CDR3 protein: CASSPPQGLTGNTIYF

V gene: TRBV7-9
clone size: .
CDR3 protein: CASSSGQGAIGGELFF

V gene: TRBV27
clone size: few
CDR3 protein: CASRKTALNTEAFF

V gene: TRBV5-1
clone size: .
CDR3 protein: CASSLGQGAPIGYTF

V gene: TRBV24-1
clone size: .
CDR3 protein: CATSAQGTQYF

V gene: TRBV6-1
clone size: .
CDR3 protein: CASSRDSGGEKLFF

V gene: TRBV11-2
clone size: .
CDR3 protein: CASSLDSGSSYNEQFF

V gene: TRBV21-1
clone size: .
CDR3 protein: CASSREPNRDRGQNGYTF

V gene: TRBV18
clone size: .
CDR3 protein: CASSLLGQGANYGYTF

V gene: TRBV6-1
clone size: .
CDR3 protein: CASSEPTSTGWSNQPQHF

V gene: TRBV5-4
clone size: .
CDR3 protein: CASSRLAGGSYNEQFF

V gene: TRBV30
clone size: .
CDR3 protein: CAWSASGRTDTQYF

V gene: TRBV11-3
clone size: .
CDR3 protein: CASSLGTGGHNEQFF

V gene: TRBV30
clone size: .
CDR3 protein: CAWSDGQGNQETQYF

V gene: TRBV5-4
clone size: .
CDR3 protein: CASSDLSELGTDTQYF

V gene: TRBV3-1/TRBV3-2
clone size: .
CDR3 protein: CASSQDVGGYTF

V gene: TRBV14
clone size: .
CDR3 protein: CASSQGGRPGAEAFF

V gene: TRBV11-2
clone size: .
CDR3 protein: CASSSWRGLGTEAFF

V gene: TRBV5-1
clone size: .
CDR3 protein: CASSAALASGSSDTQYF

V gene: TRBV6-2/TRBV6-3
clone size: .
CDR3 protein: CASSYRTGEGSSGANVLTF

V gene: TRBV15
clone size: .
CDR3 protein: CATSRGGTGELFF

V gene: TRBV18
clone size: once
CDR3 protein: CASSPRRGVAETQYF

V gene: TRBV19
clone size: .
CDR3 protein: CASRIPQGGGGYTF